In this sample, the clone carrying this T cell receptor (beta chain) turned up a few times. Its matching antigen is unknown. This sample's time point: late sampling 161 to 241 days after vaccination in a few convalescent patients. The treatment denotes: roughly 11-day PBMC culture with coronavirus spike peptide pools or control peptides (ViraFEST assay). Peptide-pool expansion of antigen-specific T cells preceded TCR sequencing in ViraFEST. With the Oncomine TCR Beta short-read assay, DNA from cultured CD4+ T cells was sequenced. TCRdb reprocessed the PCR reads via MiXCR and lists one record per CDR3 protein. The table records under 20,000 distinct CDR3 sequences, over 50% of them present only once. This sample was included in a study of vaccination and CD4 T cells after COVID-19. Study-level background: In the convalescent cohort, there were six males and four females, two of them Hispanic.

CDR3 length equals 16 residues. CDR1 MNHNS and CDR2 SASEGT come from the germline V gene. V lost 3 bases, J lost 7 bases, and 19 bases lay in between. This sequence joins TRBV6-1 and TRBJ2-4, with D tentatively TRBD1 (6 bases). This receptor was obtained from a human donor who had recovered from COVID-19. This material consisted of CD4+ T cells from blood, cultured in vitro, taken about 7 months after SARS-CoV-2 vaccination. CDR3 coding DNA: TGTGCCAGCAGTGATTCTTTGGGGGCCCCGCCTAACATTCAGTACTTC. Residues: CASSDSLGAPPNIQYF.